These 2 T cell receptor beta chains came from one sample sequenced in a study of PD-L1 blockade in urothelial cancer. TCRdb's copy holds only in-frame clones and misses some; the assay was immunoSEQ multiplex PCR. Among roughly 84,000 clones, roughly 82% were seen once, and the ten largest hold approximately 9.5%. Material: PBMCs, obtained around atezolizumab (anti-PD-L1) treatment. Source of these receptors: an older man with urothelial cancer.

V and J are TRBV2 and TRBJ1-2; 8 nucleotides match TRBD1. CDR3 length equals 18 residues. Germline trimming cut 8 bases from V and 1 base from J; bases unmatched to any gene: 18. In germline, CDR1 is SNHLY, CDR2 FYNNEI. CDR3: CASSSGASGTGLNYGYTF. In nucleotides, the CDR3 is TGTGCCAGCTCCTCGGGGGCGTCCGGGACAGGACTTAACTATGGCTACACCTTC.

The chain combines TRBV5-1 with TRBJ1-5; a weak D match, TRBD1 (5 bases). The CDR3 contains 15 residues. In germline, CDR1 is SGHRS, CDR2 YFSETQ. With 0 bases removed from V and 3 bases from J, the gap between germline ends came to 10 bases. CDR3 sequence: CASSLGGEVNQPQHF. The CDR3 DNA reads as TGCGCCAGCAGCTTGGGGGGGGAAGTCAATCAGCCCCAGCATTTT.